Each of the 15 T cell receptor beta chains below was sequenced from the same sample in a study of T cells in Graves' hyperthyroidism and ophthalmopathy. Amplified TCR beta CDR3 regions came from RNA transcripts. During a first-round RT-PCR of the TCR CDR3, the HTBI primer set was used. MiXCR, run by TCRdb on the multiplex PCR reads, gives a single entry per CDR3 protein. The table records about 640,000 distinct CDR3 sequences, more than 20% of them present only once. Sequenced material: blood. All receptors come from a young man with Graves' ophthalmopathy.

V usage is TRBV10-3 and J usage is TRBJ1-1; TRBD1 aligns across 10 bases. Per germline, CDR1 ENHRY and CDR2 SYGVKD. The V and J ends lost 6 bases and 4 bases, in that order; junction bases with no gene match: 8. This CDR3 has 15 residues. The CDR3 coding sequence is TGTGCCATCAGGGGCCGGGACAGGGGTCTCACTGAAGCTTTCTTT. Protein sequence: CAIRGRDRGLTEAFF.

V usage is TRBV3-1 and J usage is TRBJ2-3, with D possibly being TRBD1 (5 bases). CDR1 LGHDT and CDR2 YNNKEL come from the germline V gene (reference sequence). Between the trimmed V and J ends, which lost 4 bases and 6 bases, there was a span of 14 bases. The CDR3 totals 14 residues. As DNA, the CDR3 is TGTGCCAGCAGCCCTGGCAGCTCAGGGGATACGCAGTATTTT. Its translation: CASSPGSSGDTQYF.

This clonotype was detected many times. This chain joins TRBV20-1 and TRBJ2-7; 7 bases are shared with TRBD2. With 2 bases clipped from V and 0 bases from J, the junction kept 7 bases outside the gene matches. The CDR3 is made up of 15 amino acids. CDR1 and CDR2 from the germline V gene are DFQATT and SNEGSKA (reference sequence). Written as DNA, the CDR3 is TGCAGTGCTAGATCCGAGCGGGGAAACTCCTACGAGCAGTACTTC. Residues: CSARSERGNSYEQYF.

This clonotype has a count of ten or more. This chain links TRBV30 with TRBJ1-1; possibly TRBD1 for D (5 bases). This CDR3 spans 12 amino acids. Trimming removed 1 base from V and 10 bases from J, with 13 bases in between. Germline values: CDR1 GTSNPN, CDR2 SVGIG (reference sequence). The CDR3 region has the DNA TGTGCCTGGAGTGAATCCAGGGTGGGAGCTTTCTTT. The encoded protein is CAWSESRVGAFF.

This clonotype was seen a few times. The chain employs TRBV11-2 and TRBJ2-1, with a weak D call TRBD2 (5 bases). The V and J ends lost 0 bases and 1 base respectively, with 10 bases between them. Germline lookup yields CDR1 SGHAT and CDR2 FQNNGV. This CDR3 region has 16 residues. The CDR3 region has the DNA TGTGCCAGCAGCTTAGAGTACGGACTGTCCTACAATGAGCAGTTCTTC. Translation: CASSLEYGLSYNEQFF.

The rearrangement links TRBV7-9 to TRBJ2-2; no firm D call. The germline V and J ends were trimmed by 2 bases and 6 bases, with 7 bases remaining between them. The CDR3 loop spans 13 amino acids. Germline-derived CDR1 and CDR2 are SEHNR and FQNEAQ (reference sequence). CDR3 sequence (DNA): TGTGCCAGCAGCTTAAATTCCCCCGGGGAGCTGTTTTTT. Its translation is CASSLNSPGELFF.

The sample holds a few counts of this clonotype. The chain recombines TRBV11-2 with TRBJ2-5; TRBD2 is a possible D gene (6 bases). The germline gives CDR1 SGHAT, CDR2 FQNNGV. CDR3 length: 15 amino acids. V lost 5 bases, J lost 3 bases, and 16 bases lay in between. The CDR3 DNA sequence: TGTGCCAGCAGCGAACCCGGGACTGCAAAAGAGACCCAGTACTTC. This gives the protein CASSEPGTAKETQYF.

V usage is TRBV27 and J usage is TRBJ1-5; D might be TRBD1 (6 bases). Trimming took off 5 bases at V and 4 bases at J, with 18 bases between the two ends. Germline assignment: CDR1 MNHEY and CDR2 SMNVEV (reference sequence). This CDR3 region has 16 residues. In DNA form, the CDR3 reads TGTGCCAGCAGTGGGGGGACATCCGGCGGGAATCAGCCCCAGCATTTT. Encoded protein: CASSGGTSGGNQPQHF.

V is TRBV7-9 and J is TRBJ1-2; 7 positions agree with TRBD1. CDR1 and CDR2 (germline): SEHNR, FQNEAQ (reference sequence). Germline trimming cut 1 base from V and 10 bases from J; bases unmatched to any gene: 15. The CDR3 is made up of 16 amino acids. DNA for the CDR3: TGTGCCAGCAGCTTAGTGAACAGGGGCCCGGCGGATGACTACACCTTC. Its protein product is CASSLVNRGPADDYTF.

This clonotype showed up many times. This chain links TRBV27 with TRBJ2-7, with TRBD2 matching 13 bases. CDR1 is MNHEY and CDR2 is SMNVEV in the germline V gene (reference sequence). The V segment lost 5 bases and the J segment 3 bases; nucleotides outside the gene matches: 13. This CDR3 has 18 residues. CDR3 amino acids: CASSPLTSGRGVNYEQYF. CDR3 nucleotide sequence: TGTGCCAGCAGTCCACTTACTAGCGGGAGGGGCGTCAACTACGAGCAGTACTTC.

Worth noting for this clonotype: Being one base from a much bigger clone, this may be a read error. The chain carries TRBV7-3 and TRBJ2-1; no clear D gene. Germline V CDR1 and CDR2: SGHTA, FQGTGA. The CDR3 has 15 residues. The CDR3 bases are TGTGCCAGCAGCTTAACACTTTCCGCGATCAATGAGCGGTTCTTC. It codes for CASSLTLSAINERFF.

This clonotype was observed a few times. This rearrangement joins TRBV5-6 to TRBJ1-1; the D is unclear. This CDR3 spans 14 amino acids. Looked up from germline, CDR1 is SGHDT and CDR2 is YYEEEE. The V and J ends lost 5 bases and 0 bases respectively, with 11 bases between them. CDR3 residues: CASRPDGMNTEAFF. The CDR3 DNA reads as TGTGCCAGCAGACCAGACGGCATGAACACTGAAGCTTTCTTT.

This clonotype was observed many times. The chain recombines TRBV6-1 with TRBJ2-5, with D perhaps matching TRBD1 (6 bases). V was clipped by 6 bases and J by 5 bases, with 16 bases between them. Germline CDR1 reads MNHNS; CDR2 reads SASEGT. The CDR3 is 14 amino acids. The CDR3 DNA follows: TGTGCCAGCAGAATAACCAGGGGCAGGGAGACCCAGTACTTC. The encoded protein is CASRITRGRETQYF.

V gene TRBV7-2 combines with J gene TRBJ2-7; TRBD2 aligns across 10 bases. The CDR3 loop spans 17 amino acids. Trimming at V came to 5 bases and at J to 2 bases, leaving 12 bases not matched to a gene. CDR1 and CDR2 (germline): SGHTA, FQGNSA. The CDR3 protein is CASSRGGGSGGTYEQYF. The CDR3 DNA reads TGTGCCAGCAGCCGGGGGGGGGGTAGCGGGGGGACCTACGAGCAGTACTTC.

This clonotype was seen many times. V and J are TRBV7-8 and TRBJ2-1, with D possibly being TRBD2 (5 bases). Germline lookup yields CDR1 SGHVS and CDR2 FQNEAQ. The CDR3 is 14 residues long. V was pared by 5 bases and J by 6 bases, with 14 bases between. In DNA, the CDR3 is TGTGCCAGCAGCAGAGGACTTCCACCCAATGAGCAGTTCTTC. Translated: CASSRGLPPNEQFF.